Following are 25 T cell receptor beta chains from one sample sequenced in a study of CD8+ T cells in alopecia areata. cDNA serving as the sequencing template came from extracted, reverse transcribed RNA. The data were produced by immunoSEQ multiplex PCR, yet TCRdb's version contains in-frame clones alone and is incomplete. The sample consists of approximately 300,000 clones, 55% to 70% of them appearing once. Treatment meaning: oral pan-JAK inhibitor, 5-10 mg twice daily. The input for sequencing was CD4+ T cells sorted from blood, taken at week 24, from a patient treated with tofacitinib. Every receptor here comes from a human donor with alopecia areata.

This sequence joins TRBV7-3 and TRBJ2-3, with D perhaps TRBD1 or TRBD2 (5 bases each). The V and J ends lost 4 bases and 6 bases respectively, with 20 bases between them. The CDR3 is 16 residues long. Germline V gene sequence: CDR1 SGHTA, CDR2 FQGTGA. The CDR3, as DNA: TGTGCCAGCAGCTCGGGATCTCGGCTAGGGGATGATACGCAGTATTTT. Protein sequence: CASSSGSRLGDDTQYF.

The rearrangement links TRBV30 to TRBJ2-2; TRBD1 is a possible D gene (6 bases). Germline V gives CDR1 GTSNPN, CDR2 SVGIG (reference sequence). CDR3 length equals 16 residues. Trimming removed 5 bases from V and 6 bases from J, with 22 bases in between. The chain's CDR3 is CAWDKYRVRNSGELFF. In DNA, the CDR3 is TGTGCCTGGGATAAATACAGGGTTAGAAATTCCGGGGAGCTGTTTTTT.

V gene TRBV6-5 combines with J gene TRBJ2-1; D tentatively fits TRBD1 or TRBD2 (6 bases each). The V and J ends lost 8 bases and 11 bases respectively, with 13 bases between them. The germline V gene has CDR1 MNHEY and CDR2 SVGAGI. This CDR3 has 11 amino acids. The CDR3 sequence: CASGRGEKQFF. CDR3 nucleotide sequence: TGTGCCAGCGGAAGGGGGGAAAAGCAGTTCTTC.

The gene calls are TRBV5-4 and TRBJ2-1; D ambiguous. The CDR3 spans 16 residues. V gave up 0 bases and J gave up 0 bases, with 10 bases separating them. The germline V gene has CDR1 SGHNT and CDR2 YYREEE (reference sequence). The CDR3 coding sequence is TGTGCCAGCAGCTTGGACGGGCTAAACTCCTACAATGAGCAGTTCTTC. Translation gives CASSLDGLNSYNEQFF.

The chain combines TRBV5-6 with TRBJ1-1; D gene ambiguous. With 4 bases removed from V and 4 bases from J, the gap between germline ends came to 11 bases. The CDR3 extends over 13 amino acids. Germline assignment: CDR1 SGHDT and CDR2 YYEEEE. This chain's CDR3 is CASSPAFSTEAFF. The CDR3 nucleotides are TGTGCCAGCAGCCCTGCATTCTCCACTGAAGCTTTCTTT.

This clone was recorded only once. This chain uses TRBV20-1 with TRBJ2-7; a weak D match, TRBD1 (5 bases). Germline-derived CDR1 and CDR2 are DFQATT and SNEGSKA (reference sequence). Trimming shortened V by 6 bases and J by 5 bases, and 11 bases separated the two germline ends. The CDR3 spans 11 residues. The CDR3 sequence: CSAPGKDEQYF. CDR3 in DNA: TGCAGTGCGCCAGGGAAGGACGAGCAGTACTTC.

The J gene is TRBJ1-2, the V gene TRBV6-5; TRBD1 might be the D (5 bases). The CDR3 has 13 residues. Between the trimmed V and J ends, which lost 2 bases and 2 bases, there was a span of 6 bases. CDR1 and CDR2 (germline): MNHEY, SVGAGI. CDR3 protein: CASSYAGNYGYTF. DNA of the CDR3: TGTGCCAGCAGTTACGCAGGGAACTATGGCTACACCTTC.

In regard to this clone: Other DNA sequences from this sample encode an identical CDR3 as well. The V call is TRBV28, the J call TRBJ2-7; D call uncertain. CDR1 is MDHEN, CDR2 SYDVKM, per germline. The CDR3 length is 11 residues. V was pared by 3 bases and J by 4 bases, with 4 bases between. This CDR3 reads CASSFSYEQYF. CDR3 in DNA: TGTGCCAGCAGTTTCAGTTACGAGCAGTACTTC.

In this sample, this clone turned up once. The chain couples TRBV29-1 to TRBJ1-4; 8 bases agree with TRBD1. Losses at the gene ends were 6 bases for V and 6 bases for J; bases not matched to a gene: 3. The CDR3 totals 12 residues. CDR1 SQVTM and CDR2 ANQGSEA come from the germline V gene. The CDR3 DNA reads as TGCAGCGTCACAGGGGGGGATGAAAAACTGTTTTTT. Protein sequence: CSVTGGDEKLFF.

The chain carries TRBV9 and TRBJ2-2, with a weak D call TRBD1 (6 bases). This CDR3 spans 14 amino acids. Trimming stripped 4 bases from V and 3 bases from J, with 10 bases between. CDR1 is SGDLS, CDR2 YYNGEE, per germline. The CDR3 region is CASSSTGHTGELFF. Written as DNA, the CDR3 is TGTGCCAGCAGCTCGACAGGTCACACCGGGGAGCTGTTTTTT.

Comment on this clone: This sample includes further DNA sequences coding for the same CDR3. The CDR3 sequence: CASSPGTGGGQPQHF. The CDR3 DNA reads as TGTGCCAGCTCTCCGGGAACAGGGGGAGGTCAGCCCCAGCATTTT. The genes are TRBV18 and TRBJ1-5; 8 nucleotides line up with TRBD1. V gave up 6 bases and J gave up 6 bases; unmatched junction bases: 10. There are 15 residues in the CDR3. Germline values: CDR1 KGHSH, CDR2 LQKENI.

This clone was counted a few times. The chain joins TRBV14 to TRBJ2-6; tentative D call: TRBD1 (6 bases). CDR1 is SGHDN and CDR2 is FVKESK in the germline V gene. Trimming shortened V by 1 base and J by 0 bases, and 13 bases separated the two germline ends. The CDR3 extends over 18 amino acids. This chain's CDR3 is CASSQVGGGRSGANVLTF. CDR3 sequence (DNA): TGTGCCAGCAGCCAAGTCGGTGGGGGCCGCTCTGGGGCCAACGTCCTGACTTTC.

V and J are TRBV4-1 and TRBJ2-5, with TRBD1 as a possible D gene (6 bases). The ends were cut back, 2 bases at V and 6 bases at J, with 19 bases in the middle. This CDR3 has 16 residues. Germline V CDR1 and CDR2: MGHRA, YSYEKL. The CDR3 spells CASSQPTRGRGKTQYF. DNA of the CDR3: TGCGCCAGCAGCCAACCAACCAGGGGACGGGGAAAGACCCAGTACTTC.

A few counts support this clone. The rearrangement links TRBV30 to TRBJ2-5; 7 bases are shared with TRBD1. CDR3 size: 14 residues. J was trimmed by 5 bases and V by 1 base; bases with no gene match: 7. CDR1 and CDR2 (germline): GTSNPN, SVGIG (reference sequence). In nucleotides, the CDR3 is TGTGCCTGGAGTGCCACAGGGGCTTGGGAGACCCAGTACTTC. It translates to CAWSATGAWETQYF.

The chain recombines TRBV29-1 with TRBJ1-2; possibly TRBD1 for D (5 bases). The CDR3 length is 12 residues. V was clipped by 1 base and J by 6 bases, with 9 bases between them. Germline CDR1 and CDR2: SQVTM and ANQGSEA. This CDR3 reads CSVEGTRDGYTF. Written as DNA, the CDR3 is TGCAGCGTTGAAGGAACCAGGGATGGCTACACCTTC.

The V and J genes are TRBV7-9 and TRBJ2-5, with D possibly matching TRBD2 (6 bases). Trimming took 1 base from V and 2 from J, leaving 14 bases between them. The length of the CDR3 is 16 residues. The germline V gene encodes CDR1 SEHNR and CDR2 FQNEAQ (reference sequence). The CDR3 spells CASSLGARRGQETQYF. CDR3 in DNA: TGTGCCAGCAGCTTAGGAGCTCGGCGGGGACAAGAGACCCAGTACTTC.

This chain uses TRBV6-6 with TRBJ2-7, with D tentatively TRBD2 (6 bases). Trimming took off 5 bases at V and 0 bases at J, with 14 bases between the two ends. CDR3 length equals 15 residues. Germline V gene lookup returns CDR1 MNHNY and CDR2 SVGAGI (reference sequence). CDR3 sequence reads: CASSPGPGDSYEQYF. The CDR3 DNA is TGTGCCAGCAGTCCCGGCCCGGGGGACTCCTACGAGCAGTACTTC.

This chain connects TRBV5-1 to TRBJ1-1; D gene unclear. V was clipped by 2 bases and J by 0 bases, with 5 bases between them. Per germline, CDR1 SGHRS and CDR2 YFSETQ. This CDR3 spans 13 amino acids. The CDR3 sequence is CASSFELNTEAFF. CDR3 DNA sequence: TGCGCCAGCAGCTTTGAGTTGAACACTGAAGCTTTCTTT.

This clone was detected a few times. The rearrangement uses TRBV30 and TRBJ2-2, with TRBD1 as a possible D gene (5 bases). Germline loops: CDR1 GTSNPN, CDR2 SVGIG (reference sequence). CDR3 size: 12 residues. CDR3 nucleotide sequence: TGTGTAGGGGTAGATAACACCGGGGAGCTGTTTTTT. The encoded protein is CVGVDNTGELFF.

This clone was found a few times. In the same sample, other DNA sequences code for this CDR3. For the CDR3, the DNA is TGTGCCTGGAGTGGGGGGAGTTATGGCTACACCTTC. This translates into CAWSGGSYGYTF. The chain links TRBV30 to TRBJ1-2, with a possible D match to TRBD1 (5 bases). The CDR3 consists of 12 residues. Trimming took off 1 base at V and 5 bases at J, with 8 bases between the two ends. Germline loops: CDR1 GTSNPN, CDR2 SVGIG (reference sequence).

The genes are TRBV7-2 and TRBJ1-2; no reliable D call. This CDR3 has 14 amino acids. Germline CDR1 reads SGHTA; CDR2 reads FQGNSA. The germline V and J ends were trimmed by 4 bases and 3 bases, with 12 bases remaining between them. The CDR3 nucleotides are TGTGCCAGCAGCTCGGGCCCTTATTACTATGGCTACACCTTC. The encoded protein is CASSSGPYYYGYTF.

The V gene is TRBV29-1, the J gene TRBJ1-2, with D tentatively TRBD1 (6 bases). Germline values: CDR1 SQVTM, CDR2 ANQGSEA. The CDR3 spans 11 residues. V was shortened by 4 bases and J by 5 bases, with 8 bases between the two germline ends. The CDR3 coding sequence is TGCAGCGTTGGACAGGAATATGGCTACACCTTC. Translated: CSVGQEYGYTF.

The rearrangement links TRBV30 to TRBJ2-6; D is unclear. CDR3 length: 16 amino acids. V lost 1 base and J 4 bases, leaving 14 bases between the germline ends. Germline assignment: CDR1 GTSNPN and CDR2 SVGIG (reference sequence). CDR3 loop: CAWSASVGSGANVLTF. The CDR3 DNA reads as TGTGCCTGGAGTGCCTCGGTGGGCTCCGGGGCCAACGTCCTGACTTTC.

The sample holds a few counts of this clone. This CDR3 is CSVSRLRLTDTQYF. CDR3 coding DNA: TGCAGCGTATCGCGACTGCGACTCACAGATACGCAGTATTTT. The chain joins TRBV29-1 to TRBJ2-3, with D unresolved. The CDR3 extends over 14 amino acids. V lost 6 bases, J lost 2 bases, and 15 bases lay in between. Germline V gene data show CDR1 as SQVTM and CDR2 as ANQGSEA.

The gene calls are TRBV6-6 and TRBJ2-7; maybe TRBD2 (5 bases). Germline CDR1 and CDR2: MNHNY and SVGAGI (reference sequence). The V end lost 5 bases, the J end lost 1 base, and 15 bases lay between the germline ends. This CDR3 has 15 amino acids. CDR3 residues: CASSRREGGSYEQYF. CDR3 sequence (DNA): TGTGCCAGCAGTAGACGTGAGGGCGGGTCCTACGAGCAGTACTTC.